Below are 4 T cell receptor beta chains sequenced from a single sample in a study of immune cell composition in non-small cell lung cancer. The method was immunoSEQ multiplex PCR; TCRdb's version includes in-frame clones alone and lacks a portion of them. The data hold about 5,200 clones, with about three quarters observed a single time. The sequenced sample consisted of lung tumor tissue. Every receptor here comes from a human donor with non-small cell lung cancer.

The chain combines TRBV7-8 with TRBJ2-7; D might be TRBD1 (6 bases). The V gene's germline CDR1 is SGHVS and CDR2 FQNEAQ. The CDR3 covers 15 residues. Deletions cut 4 bases from V and 4 bases from J, with 17 bases between. CDR3 protein: CASSSPVRGKYEQYF. For the CDR3, the DNA is TGTGCCAGCAGCTCCCCCGTGAGGGGGAAATACGAGCAGTACTTC.

The chain has TRBV27 and TRBJ2-5; D not resolved. Trimming removed 1 base from V and 2 bases from J, with 8 bases in between. This CDR3 has 14 amino acids. CDR1 is MNHEY and CDR2 is SMNVEV in the germline V gene (reference sequence). The CDR3 here is CASSLFQDQETQYF. CDR3 nucleotide sequence: TGTGCCAGCAGTTTATTCCAGGATCAAGAGACCCAGTACTTC.

This clone was detected only once. This chain connects TRBV18 to TRBJ1-1, with 8 bases that match TRBD1. V lost 3 bases to trimming and J lost 6 bases; unmatched junction nucleotides: 9. The CDR3 is made up of 15 amino acids. CDR1 and CDR2 from the germline V gene are KGHSH and LQKENI. CDR3 loop: CASSPDRVSVAEAFF. Written as DNA, the CDR3 is TGTGCCAGCTCACCGGACAGGGTTTCGGTGGCTGAAGCTTTCTTT.

The rearrangement links TRBV2 to TRBJ2-3, with a tentative D call TRBD2 (6 bases). The CDR3 is 16 residues long. Germline V gives CDR1 SNHLY, CDR2 FYNNEI. V gave up 6 bases and J gave up 4 bases, with 20 bases separating them. The CDR3 protein is CASRLATSIGPDTQYF. CDR3 sequence (DNA): TGTGCCAGCAGGCTAGCGACCTCAATAGGGCCAGATACGCAGTATTTT.